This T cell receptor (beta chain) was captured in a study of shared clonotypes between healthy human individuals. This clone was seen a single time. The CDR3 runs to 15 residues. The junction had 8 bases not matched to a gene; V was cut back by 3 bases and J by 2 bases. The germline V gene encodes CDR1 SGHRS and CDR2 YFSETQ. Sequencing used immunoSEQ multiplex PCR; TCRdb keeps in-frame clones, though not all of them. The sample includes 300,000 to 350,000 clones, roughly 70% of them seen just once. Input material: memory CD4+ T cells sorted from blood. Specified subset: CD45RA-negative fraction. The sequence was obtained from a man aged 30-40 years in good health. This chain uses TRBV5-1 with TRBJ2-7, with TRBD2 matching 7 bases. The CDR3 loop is CASSWGTSETYEQYF. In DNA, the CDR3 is TGCGCCAGCAGCTGGGGAACTAGCGAAACCTACGAGCAGTACTTC.